The present TCR beta chain was sequenced within a study of monozygotic twins with inflammatory bowel disease. Study results and limitations: For IBD patients, clonotypes shared with others were fewer than for healthy twins, especially with disease activity. Twins classed as concordant or discordant showed no difference in repertoire similarity, possibly from limited power.

The CDR3 has 12 amino acids. Germline V gene lookup returns CDR1 LGHNT and CDR2 FRNRAP. A word on this clonotype: Its antigen is as yet unknown.

UMIs that had a 6-nucleotide sample barcode were put in using template switching. With roughly 17 and 9 cycles respectively, two nested PCRs were carried out on TCRalpha and TCRbeta cDNA. TCRdb re-called the 5' RACE reads and shows each CDR3 protein once, DNA omitted. The specimen's table records roughly 100,000 distinct CDR3 sequences. The sample consisted of blood. The origin of this receptor is a human donor with ulcerative colitis or Crohn's disease, or a healthy co-twin of an affected twin (not recorded which). The rearrangement links TRBV12-5 to TRBJ2-1. The CDR3 region is CASGLQAYEQFF.